This T cell receptor (beta chain) comes out of a study of cytomegalovirus exposure and HLA in healthy donors. Study as a whole: Tens of millions of unique TCRs from HLA-typed donors were held in an early data release.

Comments on this clone: Its specificity is not known.

Study results and limitations: Certain indistinguishable V segments, among them TRBV6-2 and TRBV6-3, were excluded.

The PCR made use of 60 Vbeta and 13 Jbeta primers. Profiling relied on immunoSEQ multiplex PCR, and the TCRdb table lists in-frame clones only, not all of them. Here the sample table reports 220,000 or so clones. V lost 2 bases and J lost 2; bases outside the gene matches: 5. Germline lookup yields CDR1 MNHEY and CDR2 SMNVEV (reference sequence). This CDR3 is built from 15 residues. The sequence came from a girl aged 2-10 years in good health and CMV-seropositive. The chain joins TRBV27 to TRBJ2-7, with 8 positions matching TRBD2. The sample taken for sequencing was PBMCs. The CDR3 is CASSLEAGAPYEQYF. The CDR3 DNA is TGTGCCAGCAGTTTAGAAGCGGGAGCCCCCTACGAGCAGTACTTC.